This paragraph covers one T cell receptor beta chain sequence. Using its own MiXCR run on the 5' RACE reads, TCRdb lists one record per CDR3 protein. The data contain hundreds of thousands of distinct CDR3 sequences, under 9.5% of them singletons. The sample belongs to a study of identical twins. V was pared by 5 bases and J by 6 bases, with 6 bases of the junction left unmatched. The CDR3 covers 13 residues. Germline V gene lookup returns CDR1 ENHRY and CDR2 SYGVKD. These data also featured in a second study, about yellow fever vaccine responses in identical twins.

The chain couples TRBV10-3 to TRBJ2-7; 8 positions agree with TRBD2. This receptor was identified in a woman aged 18-35 years in good health. Sample: memory (CD45RO+) T cells sorted from blood. CDR3 sequence: CAISSGGGSEQYV. The CDR3 nucleotides read TGTGCCATCAGTTCGGGGGGGGGCTCCGAGCAGTACGTC.